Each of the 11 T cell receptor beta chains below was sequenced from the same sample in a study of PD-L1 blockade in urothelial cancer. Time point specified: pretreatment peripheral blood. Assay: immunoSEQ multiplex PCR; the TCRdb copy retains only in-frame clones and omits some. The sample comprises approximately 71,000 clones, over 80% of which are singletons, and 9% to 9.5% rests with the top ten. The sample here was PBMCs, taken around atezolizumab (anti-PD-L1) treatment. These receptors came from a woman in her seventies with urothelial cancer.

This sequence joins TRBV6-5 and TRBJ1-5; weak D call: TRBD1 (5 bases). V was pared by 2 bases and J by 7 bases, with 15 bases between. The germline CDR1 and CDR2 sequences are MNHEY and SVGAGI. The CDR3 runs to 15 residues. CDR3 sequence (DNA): TGTGCCAGCAGTTACGCGGGGGATGGAGGCCAGCCCCAGCATTTT. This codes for CASSYAGDGGQPQHF.

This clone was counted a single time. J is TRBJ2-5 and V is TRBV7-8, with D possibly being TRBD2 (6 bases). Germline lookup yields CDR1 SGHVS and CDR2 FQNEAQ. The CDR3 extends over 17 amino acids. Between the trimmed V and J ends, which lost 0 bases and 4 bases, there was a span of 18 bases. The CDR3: CASSLANGGLAGETQYF. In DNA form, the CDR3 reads TGTGCCAGCAGCTTAGCCAACGGGGGACTCGCCGGAGAGACCCAGTACTTC. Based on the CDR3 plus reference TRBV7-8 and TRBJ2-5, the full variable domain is GAGVSQSPRYKVAKRGQDVALRCDPISGHVSLFWYQQALGQGPEFLTYFQNEAQLDKSGLPSDRFFAERPEGSVSTLKIQRTQQEDSAVYLCASSLANGGLAGETQYFGPGTRLLVL.

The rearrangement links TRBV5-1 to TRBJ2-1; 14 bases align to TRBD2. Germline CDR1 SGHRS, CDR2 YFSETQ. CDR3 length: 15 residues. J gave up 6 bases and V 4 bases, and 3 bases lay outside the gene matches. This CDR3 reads CASSRGLAGANEQFF. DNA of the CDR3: TGCGCCAGCAGCCGGGGACTAGCGGGAGCCAATGAGCAGTTCTTC.

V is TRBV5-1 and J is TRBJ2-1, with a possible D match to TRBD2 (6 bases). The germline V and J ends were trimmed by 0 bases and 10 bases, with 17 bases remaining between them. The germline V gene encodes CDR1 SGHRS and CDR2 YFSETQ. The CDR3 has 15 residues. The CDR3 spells CASSLAGTQGREQFF. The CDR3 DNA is TGCGCCAGCAGCTTGGCCGGGACTCAAGGGCGGGAGCAGTTCTTC. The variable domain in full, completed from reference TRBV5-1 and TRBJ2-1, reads KAGVTQTPRYLIKTRGQQVTLSCSPISGHRSVSWYQQTPGQGLQFLFEYFSETQRNKGNFPGRFSGRQFSNSRSEMNVSTLELGDSALYLCASSLAGTQGREQFFGPGTRLTVL.

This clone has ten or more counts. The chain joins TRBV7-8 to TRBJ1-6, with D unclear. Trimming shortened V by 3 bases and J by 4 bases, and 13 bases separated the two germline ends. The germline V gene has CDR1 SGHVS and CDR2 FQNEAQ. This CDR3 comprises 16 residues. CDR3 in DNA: TGTGCCAGCAGCTTCGGCCTTTCCGGGTATAATTCACCCCTCCACTTT. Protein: CASSFGLSGYNSPLHF.

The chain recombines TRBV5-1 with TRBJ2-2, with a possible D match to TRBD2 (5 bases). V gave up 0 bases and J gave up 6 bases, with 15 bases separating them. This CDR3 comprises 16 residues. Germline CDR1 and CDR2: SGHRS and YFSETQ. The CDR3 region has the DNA TGCGCCAGCAGCTTGGGGGCAAGAGCGGAACCCGGGGAGCTGTTTTTT. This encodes CASSLGARAEPGELFF. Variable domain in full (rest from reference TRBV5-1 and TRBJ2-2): KAGVTQTPRYLIKTRGQQVTLSCSPISGHRSVSWYQQTPGQGLQFLFEYFSETQRNKGNFPGRFSGRQFSNSRSEMNVSTLELGDSALYLCASSLGARAEPGELFFGEGSRLTVL.

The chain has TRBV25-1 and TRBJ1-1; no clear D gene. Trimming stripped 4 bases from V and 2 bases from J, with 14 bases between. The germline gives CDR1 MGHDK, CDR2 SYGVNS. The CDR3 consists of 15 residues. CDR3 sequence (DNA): TGTGCCAGCAGTGTGGAGGACGGGCCCAACACTGAAGCTTTCTTT. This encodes CASSVEDGPNTEAFF.

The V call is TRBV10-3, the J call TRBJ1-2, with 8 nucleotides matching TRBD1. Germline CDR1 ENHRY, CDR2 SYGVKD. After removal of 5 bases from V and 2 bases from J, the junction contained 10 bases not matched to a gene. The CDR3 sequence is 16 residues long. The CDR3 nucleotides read TGTGCCATCAGTCCTGGGACAGGACAAGGCAACTATGGCTACACCTTC. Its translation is CAISPGTGQGNYGYTF.

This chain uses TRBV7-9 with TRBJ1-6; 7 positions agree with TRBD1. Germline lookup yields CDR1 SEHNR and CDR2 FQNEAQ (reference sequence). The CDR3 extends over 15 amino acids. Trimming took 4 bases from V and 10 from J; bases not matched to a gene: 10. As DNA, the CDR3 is TGTGCCAGCAGCTCCAGACAGGGCATGGGATCACCCCTCCACTTT. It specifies CASSSRQGMGSPLHF.

The CDR3, as DNA: TGCGCCAGCAGCCTATCCAGGGGAGAGGGAGAGACCCAGTACTTC. The encoded protein is CASSLSRGEGETQYF. The genes are TRBV5-1 and TRBJ2-5; possible D gene TRBD1, 6 bases. Trimming shortened V by 4 bases and J by 4 bases, and 17 bases separated the two germline ends. This CDR3 comprises 15 residues. CDR1 SGHRS and CDR2 YFSETQ come from the germline V gene.

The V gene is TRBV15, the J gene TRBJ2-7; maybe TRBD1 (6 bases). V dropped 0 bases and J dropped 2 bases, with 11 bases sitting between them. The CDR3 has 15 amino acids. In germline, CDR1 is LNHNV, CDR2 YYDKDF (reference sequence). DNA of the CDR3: TGTGCCACCAGCAGAGACAGGGGAATGGCCTACGAGCAGTACTTC. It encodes CATSRDRGMAYEQYF.